These 25 T cell receptor beta chains were all obtained from the same sample, sequenced in a study of blood T cell repertoires in COVID-19 (dated by TCRdb to 2018 to 2020). Library generation was performed with the immunoSEQ multiplex PCR assay. In TCRdb, the immuneACCESS table is reduced to in-frame sequences with V and J assigned. These tables do not hold every clone; where another copy was compared, an unresolved V gene accounts for under half, and the others remain unexplained. The sample contains 150,000 to 250,000 clones, about 76% of them found a single time. Of the sample, around 6% falls within the top ten clones. Input material: peripheral blood. These receptors all come from a woman in her thirties or forties with COVID-19, enrolled during active disease.

The CDR3 loop reads CASSDTIRGPQHF. The CDR3 DNA reads as TGTGCCAGCAGTGACACAATCAGGGGTCCCCAGCATTTT. V is TRBV6-1 and J is TRBJ1-5, with a possible D match to TRBD1 (6 bases). The V and J ends lost 3 bases and 10 bases respectively, with 13 bases between them. CDR1 and CDR2 from the germline V gene are MNHNS and SASEGT. The CDR3 spans 13 residues.

The chain is built from TRBV18 and TRBJ2-3, with a possible D match to TRBD1 (5 bases). Trimming took 3 bases from V and 6 from J, leaving 10 bases between them. The V gene's germline CDR1 is KGHSH and CDR2 LQKENI. The CDR3 sequence is 13 residues long. CDR3 nucleotides: TGTGCCAGCTCACCCTACCAGGGCGATACGCAGTATTTT. It encodes CASSPYQGDTQYF.

The genes are TRBV7-2 and TRBJ1-5, with D possibly being TRBD1 (5 bases). Germline values: CDR1 SGHTA, CDR2 FQGNSA. V gave up 3 bases and J gave up 5 bases, with 17 bases separating them. This CDR3 spans 16 amino acids. The CDR3 region has the DNA TGTGCCAGCAGCTTTGGAGGGGTTTTTCGGGATCAGCCCCAGCATTTT. Amino acid sequence: CASSFGGVFRDQPQHF.

The V gene is TRBV30, the J gene TRBJ2-3; 7 nucleotides match TRBD2. Germline V CDR1 and CDR2: GTSNPN, SVGIG (reference sequence). V lost 2 bases to trimming and J lost 3 bases; unmatched junction nucleotides: 5. The CDR3 loop spans 14 amino acids. The CDR3 nucleotides are TGTGCCTGGAGTCCCGGCGGGGGAACAGATACGCAGTATTTT. Its translation: CAWSPGGGTDTQYF.

In its sample, this clone was seen a few times. The chain combines TRBV30 with TRBJ1-1; D ambiguous. CDR3 length: 13 residues. The germline CDR1 and CDR2 sequences are GTSNPN and SVGIG (reference sequence). Trimming shortened V by 0 bases and J by 3 bases, and 8 bases separated the two germline ends. CDR3: CAWSVLPDTEAFF. The CDR3 DNA sequence: TGTGCCTGGAGTGTACTGCCCGACACTGAAGCTTTCTTT.

The chain couples TRBV7-5 to TRBJ1-6; the table's D call, TRBD1, was not checked against the DNA. TRBV7-5 corresponds to a pseudogene. The CDR3 extends over 16 amino acids. The CDR3 is CVRSPPGQGRDSPLHF. The CDR3 nucleotides are TGTGTCAGAAGCCCGCCGGGACAGGGTAGGGATTCACCCCTCCACTTT.

The rearrangement joins TRBV4-2 to TRBJ1-1; a possible D gene is TRBD1 (5 bases). The CDR3 length is 14 residues. The ends were cut back, 0 bases at V and 6 bases at J, with 11 bases in the middle. Germline CDR1 reads LGHNA; CDR2 reads YNFKEQ. The CDR3 DNA follows: TGTGCCAGCAGCCAAGATTGGGGGGTGTCTGAAGCTTTCTTT. Amino acid sequence: CASSQDWGVSEAFF.

CDR3 region: CASSVVAVRTDTQYF. The CDR3 nucleotides read TGTGCCAGCAGTGTGGTCGCAGTCCGCACAGATACGCAGTATTTT. This chain links TRBV6-4 with TRBJ2-3; no firm D call. Germline CDR1 is MRHNA and CDR2 is SNTAGT. This CDR3 has 15 residues. Deletions cut 4 bases from V and 1 base from J, with 12 bases between.

The chain is built from TRBV3-1 (or the pseudogene TRBV3-2) and TRBJ1-1; maybe TRBD1 (5 bases). CDR3 length: 13 residues. Germline lookup yields CDR1 LGHDT and CDR2 YNNKEL (reference sequence). Trimming left V 1 base short and J 6 bases short, with 9 bases between. CDR3 protein: CASSQAGRAEAFF. The CDR3 coding sequence is TGTGCCAGCAGCCAAGCAGGGAGGGCTGAAGCTTTCTTT.

This clone was observed a handful of times. The chain joins TRBV7-9 to TRBJ2-1; D may be TRBD1 (6 bases). Germline V lookup: CDR1 SEHNR, CDR2 FQNEAQ (reference sequence). This CDR3 is 13 amino acids long. V shed 1 base and J shed 8 bases, with 9 bases lying between them. The CDR3 loop reads CASSLEQGDEQFF. The CDR3 DNA reads TGTGCCAGCAGCTTAGAACAGGGTGATGAGCAGTTCTTC.

The chain uses TRBV7-2 and TRBJ2-1; 7 bases are a match to TRBD2. The J segment lost 0 bases and the V segment lost 5 bases, leaving 7 bases of the junction unmatched. The CDR3 runs to 16 residues. Germline loops: CDR1 SGHTA, CDR2 FQGNSA. The CDR3 reads CASSIPAGHSYNEQFF. The CDR3 DNA reads TGTGCCAGCAGCATCCCAGCGGGGCACTCCTACAATGAGCAGTTCTTC.

The chain links TRBV5-4 to TRBJ2-1; possibly TRBD1 for D (5 bases). With 2 bases removed from V and 8 bases from J, the gap between germline ends came to 8 bases. In germline, CDR1 is SGHNT, CDR2 YYREEE (reference sequence). The CDR3 is made up of 12 amino acids. DNA for the CDR3: TGTGCCAGCAGCTTAGACAGTGATGAGCAGTTCTTC. This translates into CASSLDSDEQFF.

V usage is TRBV7-2 and J usage is TRBJ1-4; possible D gene TRBD1, 5 bases. Germline V gene sequence: CDR1 SGHTA, CDR2 FQGNSA. The V end lost 5 bases, the J end lost 4 bases, and 14 bases lay between the germline ends. CDR3 length: 15 amino acids. DNA of the CDR3: TGTGCCAGCAGCCCGGGGGAGAGGAATAATGAAAAACTGTTTTTT. Residues: CASSPGERNNEKLFF.

This clone has just one count. The rearrangement links TRBV6-1 to TRBJ2-5; D gene uncertain. Germline V lookup: CDR1 MNHNS, CDR2 SASEGT. This CDR3 comprises 13 residues. Trimming stripped 2 bases from V and 7 bases from J, with 11 bases between. The CDR3 sequence: CASSEPPSGTQYF. In DNA, the CDR3 is TGTGCCAGCAGTGAACCCCCCTCGGGGACCCAGTACTTC.

This clone is a singleton in its sample. The CDR3 DNA sequence: TGTGCCAGCAGCTTAAAACGCGTCCACAATGAGCAGTTCTTC. Translation: CASSLKRVHNEQFF. The rearrangement joins TRBV11-1 to TRBJ2-1, with D uncertain. There are 14 residues in the CDR3. V lost 2 bases and J lost 5, with 10 bases in between. Germline lookup yields CDR1 SGHAT and CDR2 FQDESV (reference sequence). Filled out from reference TRBV11-1 and TRBJ2-1, the complete variable domain reads EAEVAQSPRYKITEKSQAVAFWCDPISGHATLYWYRQILGQGPELLVQFQDESVVDDSQLPKDRFSAERLKGVDSTLKIQPAELGDSAMYLCASSLKRVHNEQFFGPGTRLTVL.

This chain links TRBV24-1 with TRBJ2-1, with D possibly being TRBD1 (6 bases). V lost 3 bases and J lost 2, with 13 bases in between. The CDR3 totals 16 residues. Germline loops: CDR1 KGHDR, CDR2 SFDVKD. The CDR3: CATSDPRQGPYNEQFF. CDR3 bases: TGTGCCACCAGTGATCCTCGGCAGGGGCCCTACAATGAGCAGTTCTTC.

The chain carries TRBV15 and TRBJ2-5, with a tentative D call TRBD1 (5 bases). Germline assignment: CDR1 LNHNV and CDR2 YYDKDF (reference sequence). Trimming removed 8 bases at V and 5 bases at J, with 15 bases between. The CDR3 consists of 13 residues. CDR3 DNA sequence: TGTGCCACCTCACAGCAGGGCTCCGAGACCCAGTACTTC. This translates into CATSQQGSETQYF.

This clone was detected once. The rearrangement joins TRBV7-9 to TRBJ2-7, with a weak D call TRBD1 (5 bases). Germline loops: CDR1 SEHNR, CDR2 FQNEAQ (reference sequence). Trimming shortened V by 2 bases and J by 0 bases, and 17 bases separated the two germline ends. CDR3 length: 17 residues. The CDR3 sequence is CASSLIRQGGRSYEQYF. CDR3 DNA: TGTGCCAGCAGCTTAATCCGGCAGGGTGGCCGCTCCTACGAGCAGTACTTC.

This chain links TRBV28 with TRBJ2-2, with 9 bases identical to TRBD1. The CDR3 consists of 14 residues. The germline V gene encodes CDR1 MDHEN and CDR2 SYDVKM. After removal of 9 bases from V and 5 bases from J, the junction contained 7 bases not matched to a gene. CDR3 loop: CASTDRGRTGELFF. The CDR3 region has the DNA TGTGCCAGTACGGACAGGGGAAGAACCGGGGAGCTGTTTTTT. Full variable domain (missing parts from reference TRBV28 and TRBJ2-2): DVKVTQSSRYLVKRTGEKVFLECVQDMDHENMFWYRQDPGLGLRLIYFSYDVKMKEKGDIPEGYSVSREKKERFSLILESASTNQTSMYLCASTDRGRTGELFFGEGSRLTVL.

The gene calls are TRBV18 and TRBJ1-1; no clear D gene. Trimming cost V 6 bases and J 1 base, with 9 bases left between them. Germline V gene data show CDR1 as KGHSH and CDR2 as LQKENI. The CDR3 covers 13 residues. The CDR3 is CASSMDSNTEAFF. For the CDR3, the DNA is TGTGCCAGCTCCATGGACTCGAACACTGAAGCTTTCTTT.

The chain recombines TRBV5-4 with TRBJ2-2, with no clear D. The germline CDR1 and CDR2 sequences are SGHNT and YYREEE (reference sequence). There are 15 residues in the CDR3. V dropped 0 bases and J dropped 0 bases, with 6 bases sitting between them. The CDR3 loop reads CASSLVQSNTGELFF. CDR3 in DNA: TGTGCCAGCAGCTTGGTGCAGTCGAACACCGGGGAGCTGTTTTTT.

The V gene is TRBV4-1, the J gene TRBJ2-5; D possibly corresponds to TRBD2 (5 bases). The CDR3 sequence is 17 residues long. Per germline, CDR1 MGHRA and CDR2 YSYEKL. The V and J ends lost 4 bases and 1 base respectively, with 19 bases between them. The CDR3 loop is CASSPKRKGAGQETQYF. CDR3 DNA: TGCGCCAGCAGCCCGAAACGCAAGGGCGCGGGCCAAGAGACCCAGTACTTC.

This chain links TRBV30 with TRBJ1-4; tentative D call: TRBD1 (5 bases). Between the trimmed V and J ends, which lost 8 bases and 8 bases, there was a span of 24 bases. The CDR3 contains 15 residues. Germline CDR1 GTSNPN, CDR2 SVGIG (reference sequence). The CDR3 spells CAASTGTVNREKLFF. CDR3 nucleotide sequence: TGTGCCGCAAGTACCGGGACTGTCAATCGGGAAAAACTGTTTTTT.

The chain carries TRBV7-9 and TRBJ1-2; TRBD1 matches 7 bases. From germline, CDR1 is SEHNR and CDR2 FQNEAQ (reference sequence). CDR3 length: 13 amino acids. The junction had 7 bases not matched to a gene; V was cut back by 5 bases and J by 7 bases. The CDR3 region has the DNA TGTGCCAGCAGCGAGACAGGGAATTCTGGCTACACCTTC. The encoded protein is CASSETGNSGYTF.

The chain has TRBV12-3 or TRBV12-4 and TRBJ1-2; tentative D call: TRBD1 (5 bases). Trimming removed 6 bases from V and 8 bases from J, with 16 bases in between. The CDR3 extends over 13 amino acids. CDR3 loop: CASRPLGGVGYTF. CDR3 coding DNA: TGTGCCAGCAGGCCCCTGGGGGGTGTAGGCTACACCTTC.